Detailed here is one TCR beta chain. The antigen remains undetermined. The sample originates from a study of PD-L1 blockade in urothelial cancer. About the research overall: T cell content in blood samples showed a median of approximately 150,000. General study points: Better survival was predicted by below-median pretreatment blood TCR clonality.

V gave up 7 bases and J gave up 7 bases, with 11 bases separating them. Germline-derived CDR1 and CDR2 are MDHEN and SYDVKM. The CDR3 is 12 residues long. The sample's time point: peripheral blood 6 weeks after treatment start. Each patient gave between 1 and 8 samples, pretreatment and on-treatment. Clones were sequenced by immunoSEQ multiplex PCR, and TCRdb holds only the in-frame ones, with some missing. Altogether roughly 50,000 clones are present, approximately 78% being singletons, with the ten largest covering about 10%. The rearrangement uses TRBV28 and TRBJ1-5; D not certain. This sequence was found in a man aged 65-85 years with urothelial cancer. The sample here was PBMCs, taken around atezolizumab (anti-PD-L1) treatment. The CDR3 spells CASTEGVQPQHF. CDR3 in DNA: TGTGCCAGCACCGAGGGAGTCCAGCCCCAGCATTTT.